The TCR beta chain described here comes from a study of monozygotic twins with cystic fibrosis. Between the trimmed V and J ends, which lost 5 bases and 1 base, there was a span of 15 bases. The V gene's germline CDR1 is SGHTA and CDR2 FQGNSA. The CDR3 has 16 residues. Generated by immunoSEQ multiplex PCR, the TCRdb table keeps only in-frame clones and is missing some. The sample carries 30,000 to 35,000 clones, over 60% recorded once. The TCR was taken from a girl under 18 with cystic fibrosis. V is TRBV7-2 and J is TRBJ2-1; D may be TRBD2 (6 bases). The sequencing input was blood. The CDR3 nucleotides are TGTGCCAGCAGCAAGATGTCCGGGAGTTCCTACAATGAGCAGTTCTTC. Translating it yields CASSKMSGSSYNEQFF.